The 28 T cell receptor beta chains reported below all come from one sample, sequenced in a study of OX40 agonist ivuxolimab in advanced cancers. Repertoires were generated with immunoSEQ multiplex PCR, while TCRdb's copy carries only in-frame clones and drops some. The sample has approximately 50,000 clones; approximately 90% are singletons. The starting material was CD4+ or CD8+ T cells sorted from blood, obtained in a trial of the OX40 agonist ivuxolimab. The receptors here all came from an adult with an advanced solid tumor such as melanoma, head and neck, liver or kidney cancer.

This sequence joins TRBV6-1 and TRBJ2-2, with TRBD1 identical over 7 bases. With 10 bases clipped from V and 0 bases from J, the junction kept 8 bases outside the gene matches. CDR1 and CDR2 (germline): MNHNS, SASEGT. The CDR3 length is 15 residues. The CDR3 DNA follows: TGTGCCACACTGAGGCAGGGGGCGAACACCGGGGAGCTGTTTTTT. Its protein product is CATLRQGANTGELFF.

The V call is TRBV7-3, the J call TRBJ2-5; no clear D gene. V was trimmed by 5 bases and J by 4 bases, leaving 11 bases between them. Germline CDR1 reads SGHTA; CDR2 reads FQGTGA. The CDR3 covers 13 residues. CDR3 coding DNA: TGTGCCAGCAGCGTAGATGGCCCAGAGACCCAGTACTTC. It codes for CASSVDGPETQYF.

The chain uses TRBV29-1 and TRBJ2-7; 10 bases map to TRBD1. Germline V gene sequence: CDR1 SQVTM, CDR2 ANQGSEA. The ends lost 7 bases at V and 7 bases at J; junction bases unmatched: 7. This CDR3 has 12 residues. In DNA form, the CDR3 reads TGCAGCGCCACGGACAGGGGGAAAGAGCAGTACTTC. Encoded protein: CSATDRGKEQYF.

CDR3 loop: CASSAFVEQYF. In DNA, the CDR3 is TGTGCCAGCAGTGCGTTTGTGGAGCAGTACTTC. The chain is built from TRBV25-1 and TRBJ2-7; D remains unclear. Germline V gives CDR1 MGHDK, CDR2 SYGVNS. The V end was cut by 4 bases, the J end by 7 bases, with 8 bases between. CDR3 length: 11 amino acids.

CDR3 amino acids: CASSNRYEQYF. The CDR3 DNA follows: TGTGCCAGCAGTAACCGGTACGAGCAGTACTTC. The chain carries TRBV6-5 and TRBJ2-7; D is ambiguous. Trimming took 5 bases from V and 4 from J, leaving 6 bases between them. Germline lookup yields CDR1 MNHEY and CDR2 SVGAGI. The CDR3 is 11 residues long.

The rearrangement joins TRBV7-3 to TRBJ2-5; possible D gene TRBD1, 6 bases. The CDR3 loop spans 13 amino acids. V gave up 3 bases and J gave up 6 bases, with 11 bases separating them. Germline CDR1 reads SGHTA; CDR2 reads FQGTGA. This CDR3 is CASSFFGTQTQYF. In DNA, the CDR3 is TGTGCCAGCAGCTTTTTTGGGACACAGACCCAGTACTTC.

This clone has just one count. The J gene is TRBJ2-6, the V gene TRBV19, with D tentatively TRBD1 or TRBD2 (5 bases each). CDR3 length: 21 amino acids. The germline V gene encodes CDR1 LNHDA and CDR2 SQIVND (reference sequence). V was clipped by 5 bases and J by 0 bases, with 26 bases between them. CDR3 in amino acids: CASSPYRDGRTPYSGANVLTF. In DNA form, the CDR3 reads TGTGCCAGTAGTCCCTACCGGGACGGAAGAACCCCATACTCTGGGGCCAACGTCCTGACTTTC.

This chain joins TRBV11-2 and TRBJ2-7, with 9 bases aligning to TRBD2. The germline CDR1 and CDR2 sequences are SGHAT and FQNNGV. This CDR3 contains 15 residues. The junction had 6 bases not matched to a gene; V was cut back by 2 bases and J by 4 bases. The CDR3 loop reads CASSLLAGGTYEQYF. For the CDR3, the DNA is TGTGCCAGCAGCTTACTCGCGGGGGGGACTTACGAGCAGTACTTC.

The chain joins TRBV5-8 to TRBJ1-3; no clear D gene. Germline CDR1 reads SGHTS; CDR2 reads YDEGEE. V lost 0 bases to trimming and J lost 0 bases, with 7 bases between them. CDR3 length: 15 amino acids. CDR3 DNA: TGTGCCAGCAGCTTGGCGGGCTTCTCTGGAAACACCATATATTTT. Its translation is CASSLAGFSGNTIYF.

The chain has TRBV4-3 and TRBJ2-2; D remains unclear. The germline gives CDR1 LGHNA, CDR2 YSLEER. This CDR3 region has 13 residues. Deletions cut 6 bases from V and 7 bases from J, with 12 bases between. The CDR3 spells CASSHRSDGELFF. The CDR3 DNA sequence: TGCGCCAGCAGTCACCGGAGCGACGGGGAGCTGTTTTTT.

This clone was observed a few times. This sequence joins TRBV18 and TRBJ2-1, with 16 nucleotides matching TRBD2. CDR1 and CDR2 (germline): KGHSH, LQKENI. The CDR3 covers 18 residues. V gave up 1 base and J gave up 9 bases; unmatched junction bases: 9. The CDR3 reads CASSPLAGTSGRAPEQFF. CDR3 coding DNA: TGTGCCAGCTCACCACTGGCGGGGACTAGCGGGAGGGCACCTGAGCAGTTCTTC.

This clone was observed a handful of times. The chain uses TRBV10-3 and TRBJ1-3; D gene unclear. This CDR3 contains 11 residues. Germline CDR1 ENHRY, CDR2 SYGVKD. The V end was cut by 3 bases, the J end by 3 bases, with 0 bases between. The CDR3 spells CAISDGNTIYF. CDR3 nucleotides: TGTGCCATCAGTGATGGAAACACCATATATTTT.

This chain joins TRBV29-1 and TRBJ2-1, with TRBD2 matching 9 bases. From germline, CDR1 is SQVTM and CDR2 ANQGSEA. This CDR3 spans 15 amino acids. Trimming at V came to 6 bases and at J to 2 bases, leaving 8 bases not matched to a gene. The CDR3 bases are TGCAGCGTCGTTAGACTAGCGGCCACCTACAATGAGCAGTTCTTC. This codes for CSVVRLAATYNEQFF.

V is TRBV6-1 and J is TRBJ1-5; D remains ambiguous. With 5 bases removed from V and 3 bases from J, the gap between germline ends came to 11 bases. Germline V gene data show CDR1 as MNHNS and CDR2 as SASEGT. The CDR3 has 14 residues. The CDR3: CASSTASDNQPQHF. As DNA, the CDR3 is TGTGCCAGCAGTACCGCCTCGGACAATCAGCCCCAGCATTTT.

The CDR3 DNA sequence: TGTGCCAGCAGCAAACTAGCGGGAGGGACCCAGTACTTC. Encoded protein: CASSKLAGGTQYF. V usage is TRBV5-6 and J usage is TRBJ2-5; TRBD2 matches at 12 bases. The CDR3 totals 13 residues. The germline CDR1 and CDR2 sequences are SGHDT and YYEEEE. Unmatched junction bases numbered 2, after V lost 4 bases and J lost 7 bases.

This sequence joins TRBV6-1 and TRBJ2-7; D might be TRBD1 or TRBD2, each matching 7 bases. Deletions cut 1 base from V and 3 bases from J, with 16 bases between. The CDR3 sequence is 16 residues long. Germline loops: CDR1 MNHNS, CDR2 SASEGT. DNA for the CDR3: TGTGCCAGCAGTGAAGGCATGGGAGGGGGCAACTACGAGCAGTACTTC. Translated: CASSEGMGGGNYEQYF.

This clone has only one observation. This chain joins TRBV14 and TRBJ1-1; tentative D call: TRBD1 (6 bases). The CDR3 loop spans 15 amino acids. Trimming removed 6 bases from V and 4 bases from J, with 18 bases in between. Germline V lookup: CDR1 SGHDN, CDR2 FVKESK. Here the CDR3 DNA reads TGTGCCAGCAGAGCCCTACAGGGATTTACCACTGAAGCTTTCTTT. This sequence encodes CASRALQGFTTEAFF.

This clone showed up just once. The DNA of the CDR3 is TGTGCCAGCAGCTTAGCGGTAGGGCGAGGGTCCTACGAGCAGTACTTC. Translating gives CASSLAVGRGSYEQYF. V gene TRBV7-2 combines with J gene TRBJ2-7; TRBD2 might be the D (5 bases). The CDR3 extends over 16 amino acids. The V gene lost 0 bases and the J gene lost 1 base, with 13 bases spanning the gap. CDR1 is SGHTA and CDR2 is FQGNSA in the germline V gene.

The chain couples TRBV5-1 to TRBJ1-2; 7 bases align to TRBD1. This CDR3 is 14 amino acids long. V shed 1 base and J 10 bases; nucleotides not matched to a gene: 10. Looked up from germline, CDR1 is SGHRS and CDR2 is YFSETQ. As DNA, the CDR3 is TGCGCCAGCAGCTTGATAGTTACAGGGGTGGACTACACCTTC. This gives the protein CASSLIVTGVDYTF.

This chain joins TRBV6-1 and TRBJ2-2, with unresolved D. V dropped 5 bases and J dropped 3 bases, with 10 bases sitting between them. There are 14 residues in the CDR3. Germline V gives CDR1 MNHNS, CDR2 SASEGT. The CDR3 sequence: CASSLLGDTGELFF. The CDR3 DNA reads as TGTGCCAGCAGTCTACTGGGTGACACCGGGGAGCTGTTTTTT.

This clone was recorded once. The chain carries TRBV4-2 and TRBJ2-2, with D unresolved. The V and J ends lost 2 bases and 4 bases respectively, with 5 bases between them. The CDR3 loop spans 13 amino acids. Germline V lookup: CDR1 LGHNA, CDR2 YNFKEQ. Here the CDR3 DNA reads TGTGCCAGCAGCCAACTAAGCACCGGGGAGCTGTTTTTT. It yields the protein CASSQLSTGELFF.

This clone appeared once. The V and J genes are TRBV5-5 and TRBJ1-2; weak D call: TRBD1 (6 bases). The V end lost 4 bases, the J end lost 5 bases, and 15 bases lay between the germline ends. This CDR3 contains 14 residues. The germline V gene has CDR1 SGHKS and CDR2 YYEKEE (reference sequence). The CDR3 DNA is TGTGCCAGCAGCCGACAGGACACTCCTTATGGCTACACCTTC. Translated, it gives CASSRQDTPYGYTF.

This chain uses TRBV4-1 with TRBJ2-3, with 8 bases identical to TRBD2. This CDR3 is 15 amino acids long. V was pared by 4 bases and J by 1 base, with 4 bases of the junction left unmatched. CDR1 is MGHRA and CDR2 is YSYEKL in the germline V gene. This chain's CDR3 is CASSLPGGGTDTQYF. Here the CDR3 DNA reads TGCGCCAGCAGCCTGCCGGGAGGGGGCACAGATACGCAGTATTTT.

This rearrangement joins TRBV19 to TRBJ2-5; 7 bases line up with TRBD1. After removal of 5 bases from V and 3 bases from J, the junction contained 6 bases not matched to a gene. Per germline, CDR1 LNHDA and CDR2 SQIVND (reference sequence). CDR3 size: 14 residues. The CDR3 region has the DNA TGTGCCAGTAGTTCAAGACAGGGAGAAGAGACCCAGTACTTC. This codes for CASSSRQGEETQYF.

CDR3 nucleotides: TGTGCCAGCAGCCGCCAGGGGGGCGTCACTGAAGCTTTCTTT. This translates into CASSRQGGVTEAFF. The V call is TRBV7-3, the J call TRBJ1-1; 7 bases align to TRBD1. V trimming: 5 bases; J trimming: 4 bases; junction bases outside the gene matches: 7. The CDR3 loop spans 14 amino acids. Germline CDR1 and CDR2: SGHTA and FQGTGA.

The sample holds one count of this clone. V usage is TRBV7-2 and J usage is TRBJ2-2; D unclear. Trimming stripped 4 bases from V and 2 bases from J, with 8 bases between. This CDR3 is built from 14 residues. CDR1 and CDR2 from the germline V gene are SGHTA and FQGNSA. The CDR3 sequence: CASSSDANTGELFF. The CDR3 DNA follows: TGTGCCAGCAGCTCCGACGCAAACACCGGGGAGCTGTTTTTT. Full variable domain (outside the CDR3, taken from reference TRBV7-2 and TRBJ2-2): GAGVSQSPSNKVTEKGKDVELRCDPISGHTALYWYRQSLGQGLEFLIYFQGNSAPDKSGLPSDRFSAERTGGSVSTLTIQRTQQEDSAVYLCASSSDANTGELFFGEGSRLTVL.

V and J are TRBV25-1 and TRBJ2-7, with TRBD2 matching over 7 bases. The J segment lost 3 bases and the V segment lost 7 bases, leaving 6 bases of the junction unmatched. The CDR3 loop spans 13 amino acids. The germline CDR1 and CDR2 sequences are MGHDK and SYGVNS. The CDR3 reads CASIAGTNYEQYF. The CDR3 DNA is TGTGCCAGCATCGCCGGGACTAACTACGAGCAGTACTTC.

The chain employs TRBV11-3 and TRBJ2-7; 9 positions agree with TRBD1. V gave up 5 bases and J gave up 7 bases; unmatched junction bases: 6. Germline V lookup: CDR1 SGHNT, CDR2 YENEEA. The CDR3 runs to 13 residues. This CDR3 reads CASSLGTGKEQYF. CDR3 DNA sequence: TGTGCCAGCAGCCTTGGGACAGGGAAGGAGCAGTACTTC.